A single sample is the source of the 18 T cell receptor beta chains below, sequenced in a study of T cells after yellow fever vaccination. TCRdb redid the calling of the 5' RACE reads with MiXCR, one entry per CDR3 protein. The repertoire holds nearly 550,000 distinct CDR3 sequences, about 19% seen once, with roughly an eighth in the top ten. The starting material was PBMCs, obtained 15 days after the yellow fever booster vaccination. All receptors derive from a young man who received the YFV17D yellow fever vaccine.

The chain has TRBV2 and TRBJ2-7; D unclear. Germline V lookup: CDR1 SNHLY, CDR2 FYNNEI. V lost 6 bases to trimming and J lost 5 bases, with 11 bases between them. The CDR3 sequence is 12 residues long. Here the CDR3 DNA reads TGTGCCAGCAGCTACGACACTCACGAGCAGTACTTC. Its translation is CASSYDTHEQYF. Based on the CDR3 plus reference TRBV2 and TRBJ2-7, the full variable domain is EPEVTQTPSHQVTQMGQEVILRCVPISNHLYFYWYRQILGQKVEFLVSFYNNEISEKSEIFDDQFSVERPDGSNFTLKIRSTKLEDSAMYFCASSYDTHEQYFGPGTRLTVT.

The chain has TRBV5-1 and TRBJ2-7; TRBD2 might be the D (5 bases). V was trimmed by 9 bases and J by 1 base, leaving 17 bases between them. The CDR3 is 14 residues long. Germline CDR1 SGHRS, CDR2 YFSETQ. In nucleotides, the CDR3 is TGCGCCACCAGGCAAGAGGGTCCTTCCTACGAGCAGTACTTC. This gives the protein CATRQEGPSYEQYF.

Only a few counts were recorded for this clonotype. The chain employs TRBV27 and TRBJ2-7; 12 bases match TRBD2. CDR3 size: 16 residues. Germline lookup yields CDR1 MNHEY and CDR2 SMNVEV (reference sequence). The junction had 10 bases not matched to a gene; V was cut back by 3 bases and J by 7 bases. As DNA, the CDR3 is TGTGCCAGCAGTTTCCTCCGGGCTAGCGGGAGGGGTGAGCAGTACTTC. Encoded protein: CASSFLRASGRGEQYF.

The chain carries TRBV27 and TRBJ2-1; D unclear. CDR3 size: 11 residues. Germline assignment: CDR1 MNHEY and CDR2 SMNVEV (reference sequence). The V gene lost 3 bases and the J gene lost 9 bases, with 6 bases spanning the gap. CDR3 in amino acids: CASSFHGEQFF. The CDR3 DNA is TGTGCCAGCAGTTTCCACGGTGAGCAGTTCTTC.

The rearrangement joins TRBV2 to TRBJ2-3; 8 bases match TRBD1. The CDR3 is 14 residues long. J was trimmed by 1 base and V by 5 bases; bases with no gene match: 2. CDR1 and CDR2 from the germline V gene are SNHLY and FYNNEI. CDR3 DNA: TGTGCCAGCAGTAAGACAGGGGGCACAGATACGCAGTATTTT. Translating it yields CASSKTGGTDTQYF.

Only a few counts were recorded for this clonotype. The rearrangement joins TRBV5-1 to TRBJ1-4; 9 positions agree with TRBD1. The CDR3 loop spans 17 amino acids. Germline CDR1 SGHRS, CDR2 YFSETQ. V was clipped by 5 bases and J by 5 bases; unmatched bases: 13. The CDR3 coding sequence is TGCGCCAGCAGTTCGTTAACCGGGACAGGGCGAAATGAAAAACTGTTTTTT. This sequence encodes CASSSLTGTGRNEKLFF.

J is TRBJ1-1 and V is TRBV23-1; 7 nucleotides match TRBD1. TRBV23-1 carries the ORF label, with uncertain function. The CDR3 extends over 13 amino acids. V shed 7 bases, J shed 1 base, and the junction held 3 bases outside the gene matches. CDR3: CASKGATNTEAFF. For the CDR3, the DNA is TGCGCCAGCAAGGGGGCCACGAACACTGAAGCTTTCTTT.

This clonotype was found a few times. The rearrangement joins TRBV20-1 to TRBJ2-7; 7 positions agree with TRBD1. Per germline, CDR1 DFQATT and CDR2 SNEGSKA (reference sequence). The CDR3 extends over 12 amino acids. The V segment lost 5 bases and the J segment 2 bases; nucleotides outside the gene matches: 3. CDR3 sequence: CSASTGTYEQYF. The CDR3 DNA follows: TGCAGTGCTTCGACAGGGACCTACGAGCAGTACTTC.

V is TRBV9 and J is TRBJ2-1, with 11 bases identical to TRBD2. V trimming: 0 bases; J trimming: 2 bases; junction bases outside the gene matches: 1. Germline V gene data show CDR1 as SGDLS and CDR2 as YYNGEE. The CDR3 sequence is 16 residues long. The CDR3 nucleotides read TGTGCCAGCAGCGTAGGGGGACTAGCGGCCTACAATGAGCAGTTCTTC. Its translation: CASSVGGLAAYNEQFF.

The sample holds a few counts of this clonotype. The CDR3 coding sequence is TGTGCCAGCAGTTCATCTCGACAGGCCGGCAATGGCTACACCTTC. Protein product: CASSSSRQAGNGYTF. The chain employs TRBV7-8 and TRBJ1-2; the D gene is possibly TRBD1 (6 bases). The CDR3 is 15 residues long. Germline V gene data show CDR1 as SGHVS and CDR2 as FQNEAQ. Trimming stripped 6 bases from V and 6 bases from J, with 20 bases between.

The CDR3 coding sequence is TGTGCCGCTGGCGGGGGGAACACTGAAGCTTTCTTT. It translates to CAAGGGNTEAFF. The chain employs TRBV6-6 and TRBJ1-1, with D tentatively TRBD1 (5 bases). This CDR3 has 12 residues. The germline V and J ends were trimmed by 11 bases and 1 base, with 11 bases remaining between them. Germline CDR1 is MNHNY and CDR2 is SVGAGI (reference sequence).

The gene calls are TRBV6-5 and TRBJ1-1; the D is unclear. The CDR3 covers 14 residues. The V end lost 0 bases, the J end lost 1 base, and 6 bases lay between the germline ends. Germline CDR1 is MNHEY and CDR2 is SVGAGI. The CDR3 nucleotides are TGTGCCAGCAGTTACTCGATGGGGAACACTGAAGCTTTCTTT. Protein: CASSYSMGNTEAFF.

The rearrangement uses TRBV6-5 and TRBJ2-7, with no clear D. Germline CDR1 and CDR2: MNHEY and SVGAGI. The ends were cut back, 0 bases at V and 2 bases at J, with 14 bases in the middle. This CDR3 comprises 16 residues. The CDR3 is CASSYSPDHNPYEQYF. The CDR3 DNA is TGTGCCAGCAGTTACTCTCCGGATCACAACCCCTACGAGCAGTACTTC.

This chain connects TRBV20-1 to TRBJ2-2, with 8 nucleotides matching TRBD2. CDR1 is DFQATT, CDR2 SNEGSKA, per germline (reference sequence). The J segment lost 2 bases and the V segment lost 6 bases, leaving 2 bases of the junction unmatched. The CDR3 has 13 amino acids. The CDR3 loop is CSAVAGNTGELFF. The DNA of the CDR3 is TGCAGTGCAGTAGCGGGAAACACCGGGGAGCTGTTTTTT.

This chain joins TRBV20-1 and TRBJ2-7, with 8 bases that match TRBD2. Germline V lookup: CDR1 DFQATT, CDR2 SNEGSKA (reference sequence). V shed 6 bases and J 4 bases; nucleotides not matched to a gene: 11. This CDR3 region has 14 residues. The CDR3 reads CSAPDGRGRYEQYF. The CDR3, as DNA: TGCAGTGCCCCAGACGGGAGGGGAAGATACGAGCAGTACTTC.

This clonotype was detected a few times. The rearrangement uses TRBV7-9 and TRBJ2-1; D is unclear. This CDR3 has 14 amino acids. Looked up from germline, CDR1 is SEHNR and CDR2 is FQNEAQ (reference sequence). Trimming cost V 5 bases and J 7 bases, with 15 bases left between them. This chain's CDR3 is CASSARIGVNEQFF. DNA of the CDR3: TGTGCCAGCAGCGCCCGAATAGGTGTAAATGAGCAGTTCTTC.

The chain is built from TRBV7-2 and TRBJ2-3, with TRBD1 as a possible D gene (6 bases). CDR3 size: 14 residues. Per the germline V gene, CDR1 is SGHTA and CDR2 is FQGNSA. Trimming pared 8 bases from V and 1 base from J, leaving 13 bases between. The CDR3 sequence is CASSGEFGTDTQYF. DNA of the CDR3: TGTGCCAGCTCAGGGGAATTTGGCACAGATACGCAGTATTTT.

The table lists this clonotype with a few counts. In DNA form, the CDR3 reads TGTGCCAGCAGCCAAGAGGGACTAGCTTTCCAAGAGACCCAGTACTTC. Translated, it gives CASSQEGLAFQETQYF. The V and J genes are TRBV4-2 and TRBJ2-5; 9 nucleotides align to TRBD2. V was pared by 0 bases and J by 1 base, with 3 bases of the junction left unmatched. The CDR3 extends over 16 amino acids. CDR1 and CDR2 from the germline V gene are LGHNA and YNFKEQ.